This passage covers 31 T cell receptor beta chains from one sample sequenced in a study of identical twins. TCRdb re-called the 5' RACE reads through MiXCR, storing one row per CDR3 protein. The repertoire holds about 810,000 distinct CDR3 sequences, with over 9% as singletons. These data also featured in a second study, about yellow fever vaccine responses in identical twins.

Sequenced sample: PBMCs. These receptors originate from a woman aged 18 to 35 in good health.

This chain connects TRBV7-7 to TRBJ2-2; tentatively, D is TRBD1 (6 bases). The V end was cut by 5 bases, the J end by 5 bases, with 12 bases between. CDR3 length equals 14 residues. The germline CDR1 and CDR2 sequences are SSHAT and FNYEAQ (reference sequence). The CDR3 nucleotides read TGTGCCAGCAGCCTGGGGACACATACCGGGGAGCTGTTTTTT. Translating gives CASSLGTHTGELFF.

There are many counts of this clonotype. J is TRBJ2-7 and V is TRBV29-1; 7 bases align to TRBD2. Germline V gene sequence: CDR1 SQVTM, CDR2 ANQGSEA. V lost 8 bases, J lost 6 bases, and 7 bases stayed unmatched. There are 11 residues in the CDR3. DNA for the CDR3: TGCAGCATCCGGGACTATGGCGAGCAGTACTTC. This gives the protein CSIRDYGEQYF.

The J gene is TRBJ1-2, the V gene TRBV5-5; 8 bases match TRBD1. The CDR3 has 13 residues. Germline CDR1 SGHKS, CDR2 YYEKEE (reference sequence). V dropped 1 base and J dropped 5; count of bases not matched to a gene: 1. The CDR3 DNA sequence: TGTGCCAGCAGCTTGAGGACAGGGTATGGCTACACCTTC. Translation: CASSLRTGYGYTF.

The chain links TRBV28 to TRBJ2-3, with 9 bases that match TRBD2. The CDR3 is 15 residues long. The germline CDR1 and CDR2 sequences are MDHEN and SYDVKM. Trimming took 3 bases from V and 5 from J; bases not matched to a gene: 6. For the CDR3, the DNA is TGTGCCAGCAGTTTCTCTAGCGGGATGATAGATACGCAGTATTTT. Its translation: CASSFSSGMIDTQYF.

This clonotype was picked up many times. The genes are TRBV25-1 and TRBJ1-2; 9 bases line up with TRBD1. CDR1 is MGHDK and CDR2 is SYGVNS in the germline V gene. Trimming cost V 7 bases and J 8 bases; bases outside gene matches: 5. CDR3 length: 12 amino acids. CDR3 coding DNA: TGTGCCAGCAAAGACAGGGGGATCGGCTACACCTTC. Translated: CASKDRGIGYTF.

The chain joins TRBV2 to TRBJ2-3, with D uncertain. Germline CDR1 and CDR2: SNHLY and FYNNEI. CDR3 length: 16 residues. V dropped 7 bases and J dropped 3 bases, with 20 bases sitting between them. CDR3 in DNA: TGTGCCAGCACCCTAAGCCCTCCCGGTCGTACAGATACGCAGTATTTT. This codes for CASTLSPPGRTDTQYF.

The V and J genes are TRBV10-1 and TRBJ2-4, with TRBD1 identical over 7 bases. The junction had 4 bases not matched to a gene; V was cut back by 2 bases and J by 0 bases. This CDR3 contains 16 residues. From germline, CDR1 is WNHNN and CDR2 SYGVQD (reference sequence). The CDR3 coding sequence is TGCGCCAGCAGTGAGACAGGGGCCCGAGCCAAAAACATTCAGTACTTC. The encoded protein is CASSETGARAKNIQYF.

This clonotype was picked up a small number of times. The chain employs TRBV7-6 and TRBJ2-5; 7 bases align to TRBD2. Germline V gene lookup returns CDR1 SGHVS and CDR2 FNYEAQ. J lost 6 bases, V lost 0 bases, and 10 bases had no gene match. This CDR3 region has 16 residues. The CDR3 reads CASSLAGGGSPKTQYF. CDR3 nucleotide sequence: TGTGCCAGCAGCTTAGCTGGCGGCGGGAGCCCAAAGACCCAGTACTTC.

The sample holds a few counts of this clonotype. This sequence joins TRBV7-9 and TRBJ2-7; 8 bases are a match to TRBD1. Trimming at V came to 3 bases and at J to 3 bases, leaving 4 bases not matched to a gene. The CDR3 is 14 residues long. Germline CDR1 and CDR2: SEHNR and FQNEAQ (reference sequence). The CDR3 DNA follows: TGTGCCAGCAGCTTGCCAGGGGGCTTCTACGAGCAGTACGTC. Encoded protein: CASSLPGGFYEQYV.

This clonotype was observed a handful of times. The J gene is TRBJ2-7, the V gene TRBV4-1; D is possibly TRBD2 (5 bases). The germline V gene encodes CDR1 MGHRA and CDR2 YSYEKL. The CDR3 runs 15 residues. V dropped 0 bases and J dropped 2 bases, with 11 bases sitting between them. The CDR3, as DNA: TGCGCCAGCAGCCAAGATTCAGGAGGACCCTACGAGCAGTACTTC. Translation: CASSQDSGGPYEQYF.

V usage is TRBV24-1 and J usage is TRBJ1-1; D is undetermined. The CDR3 loop spans 11 amino acids. Germline lookup yields CDR1 KGHDR and CDR2 SFDVKD. V lost 7 bases, J lost 4 bases, and 6 bases lay in between. The CDR3 loop reads CATRFGTEAFF. As DNA, the CDR3 is TGTGCCACCAGATTCGGCACTGAAGCTTTCTTT.

J is TRBJ2-7 and V is TRBV6-1, with 10 bases matching TRBD1. The CDR3 runs to 16 residues. The junction had 3 bases not matched to a gene; V was cut back by 1 base and J by 0 bases. Germline CDR1 and CDR2: MNHNS and SASEGT. CDR3 DNA sequence: TGTGCCAGCAGTGAAGGACAGGGGGCAAGCTCCTACGAGCAGTACTTC. Its protein product is CASSEGQGASSYEQYF.

In this sample, this clonotype turned up a few times. V and J are TRBV6-1 and TRBJ2-2; D gene unclear. This CDR3 has 15 residues. CDR1 and CDR2 from the germline V gene are MNHNS and SASEGT. Deletions cut 4 bases from V and 1 base from J, with 10 bases between. CDR3: CASSGNRLNTGELFF. CDR3 in DNA: TGTGCCAGCAGTGGCAATAGGCTGAACACCGGGGAGCTGTTTTTT.

The V and J genes are TRBV9 and TRBJ1-5, with 8 positions matching TRBD1. Germline V gives CDR1 SGDLS, CDR2 YYNGEE. CDR3 length equals 16 residues. After removal of 4 bases from V and 0 bases from J, the junction contained 6 bases not matched to a gene. DNA for the CDR3: TGTGCCAGCAGCACAGGGACAGGCCATAGCAATCAGCCCCAGCATTTT. This codes for CASSTGTGHSNQPQHF.

The rearrangement links TRBV12-3 or TRBV12-4 to TRBJ2-4, with D unclear. Trimming took 1 base from V and 7 from J, leaving 11 bases between them. The CDR3 covers 14 residues. The CDR3 nucleotides are TGTGCCAGCAGTTTAGAATCACTGAAGAACATTCAGTACTTC. Translation: CASSLESLKNIQYF.

The chain combines TRBV20-1 with TRBJ2-1, with D hard to call. The germline V gene has CDR1 DFQATT and CDR2 SNEGSKA (reference sequence). Trimming shortened V by 0 bases and J by 5 bases, and 11 bases separated the two germline ends. This CDR3 comprises 14 residues. The CDR3 here is CSAREASWDNEQFF. CDR3 nucleotides: TGCAGTGCTAGAGAGGCTAGTTGGGACAATGAGCAGTTCTTC.

This chain uses TRBV29-1 with TRBJ2-7, with 7 positions matching TRBD2. The CDR3 is 13 amino acids. The V and J ends lost 1 base and 0 bases, in that order; junction bases with no gene match: 0. From germline, CDR1 is SQVTM and CDR2 ANQGSEA. In DNA form, the CDR3 reads TGCAGCGTTGAAGCGGGGGGCTCCTACGAGCAGTACTTC. Its translation is CSVEAGGSYEQYF.

The genes are TRBV4-2 and TRBJ2-1; the match to TRBD2 covers 15 bases. J gave up 0 bases and V 3 bases, and 15 bases lay outside the gene matches. Per the germline V gene, CDR1 is LGHNA and CDR2 is YNFKEQ. The CDR3 is 22 amino acids. CDR3 protein: CASSQGGGRGLAGGSSYNEQFF. The CDR3 nucleotides are TGTGCCAGCAGCCAGGGCGGGGGCAGGGGACTAGCGGGAGGAAGCTCCTACAATGAGCAGTTCTTC.

V and J are TRBV7-6 and TRBJ2-3; 10 bases line up with TRBD2. The CDR3 runs 15 residues. V lost 4 bases and J lost 7; bases outside the gene matches: 8. CDR1 is SGHVS, CDR2 FNYEAQ, per germline. The CDR3 loop is CASSSKAGGPYTQYF. In nucleotides, the CDR3 is TGTGCCAGCAGCTCAAAAGCGGGAGGGCCATATACGCAGTATTTT.

The rearrangement joins TRBV5-1 to TRBJ2-2; D perhaps matches TRBD1 (6 bases). With 4 bases removed from V and 4 bases from J, the gap between germline ends came to 14 bases. Germline lookup yields CDR1 SGHRS and CDR2 YFSETQ. The length of the CDR3 is 15 residues. The CDR3 loop is CASSPLRGSTGELFF. CDR3 nucleotides: TGCGCCAGCAGCCCTTTAAGGGGGAGCACCGGGGAGCTGTTTTTT.

The rearrangement uses TRBV5-1 and TRBJ2-1; TRBD2 agrees at 12 bases. V lost 0 bases and J lost 7; bases outside the gene matches: 5. Germline V gene data show CDR1 as SGHRS and CDR2 as YFSETQ. This CDR3 is 16 amino acids long. CDR3 region: CASSLASGRASNEQFF. CDR3 DNA sequence: TGCGCCAGCAGCTTGGCTAGCGGGAGGGCCTCGAATGAGCAGTTCTTC.

In its sample, this clonotype was seen many times. The chain combines TRBV12-3 or TRBV12-4 with TRBJ2-3, with no clear D. The CDR3 contains 13 residues. V lost 3 bases, J lost 1 base, and 5 bases lay in between. CDR3 sequence: CASSFEGTDTQYF. DNA for the CDR3: TGTGCCAGCAGTTTTGAGGGCACAGATACGCAGTATTTT.

The V call is TRBV5-6, the J call TRBJ2-3; D possibly corresponds to TRBD2 (6 bases). CDR1 is SGHDT, CDR2 YYEEEE, per germline. This CDR3 region has 17 residues. V gave up 4 bases and J gave up 2 bases, with 20 bases separating them. CDR3 coding DNA: TGTGCCAGCAGCCCAAGGATCCGGGGGTGTTACACAGATACGCAGTATTTT. Protein: CASSPRIRGCYTDTQYF. Full variable domain (remainder filled in from reference TRBV5-6 and TRBJ2-3): DAGVTQSPTHLIKTRGQQVTLRCSPKSGHDTVSWYQQALGQGPQFIFQYYEEEERQRGNFPDRFSGHQFPNYSSELNVNALLLGDSALYLCASSPRIRGCYTDTQYFGPGTRLTVL.

The rearrangement joins TRBV15 to TRBJ2-5, with 7 bases fitting TRBD1. Germline CDR1 reads LNHNV; CDR2 reads YYDKDF (reference sequence). The CDR3 length is 15 residues. V lost 0 bases to trimming and J lost 7 bases; unmatched junction nucleotides: 8. The DNA for the CDR3 is TGTGCCACCAGCAGAGATGGGACAGCAGGGGGGACCCAGTACTTC. As protein: CATSRDGTAGGTQYF.

In this sample, this clonotype turned up a few times. The rearrangement joins TRBV7-9 to TRBJ1-6, with a possible D match to TRBD1 (5 bases). The CDR3 sequence is 15 residues long. Germline CDR1 is SEHNR and CDR2 is FQNEAQ (reference sequence). With 6 bases removed from V and 3 bases from J, the gap between germline ends came to 12 bases. The CDR3 loop is CASRKGRSYNSPLHF. The CDR3 nucleotides are TGTGCCAGCAGGAAGGGACGGAGCTATAATTCACCCCTCCACTTT.

This chain connects TRBV12-3 or TRBV12-4 to TRBJ2-7; D may be TRBD2 (5 bases). The V gene lost 5 bases and the J gene lost 0 bases, with 14 bases spanning the gap. This CDR3 contains 15 residues. The CDR3 loop reads CASSPRASSSYEQYF. The CDR3 DNA reads TGTGCCAGCAGTCCCCGGGCTAGCTCCTCCTACGAGCAGTACTTC.

This clonotype has a handful of counts. CDR3 sequence: CASSYLEFSTEAFF. In DNA, the CDR3 is TGTGCCAGCAGTTACTTGGAGTTTTCCACTGAAGCTTTCTTT. The rearrangement links TRBV6-2 or TRBV6-3 to TRBJ1-1; unclear D gene. The V end lost 1 base, the J end lost 4 bases, and 10 bases lay between the germline ends. The CDR3 length is 14 residues. Germline V gene data show CDR1 as MNHEY and CDR2 as SVGEGT.

This clonotype was recorded at least ten times. The chain combines TRBV20-1 with TRBJ2-5; D tentatively reads TRBD1 or TRBD2 (7 bases each). The germline CDR1 and CDR2 sequences are DFQATT and SNEGSKA (reference sequence). Trimming removed 0 bases from V and 1 base from J, with 15 bases in between. This CDR3 has 16 residues. CDR3 residues: CSARDDGRGGQETQYF. The CDR3 DNA follows: TGCAGTGCTAGAGATGATGGCAGGGGGGGCCAAGAGACCCAGTACTTC.

This clonotype was observed at least ten times. The chain uses TRBV5-1 and TRBJ2-3; TRBD2 aligns across 7 bases. V shed 0 bases, J shed 11 bases, and the junction held 9 bases outside the gene matches. The CDR3 runs to 14 residues. The germline CDR1 and CDR2 sequences are SGHRS and YFSETQ. As DNA, the CDR3 is TGCGCCAGCAGCTTGGATATATCCCGGGGGGAGCAGTATTTT. It encodes CASSLDISRGEQYF.

The sample holds many counts of this clonotype. This sequence joins TRBV25-1 and TRBJ2-3, with no clear D. This CDR3 contains 12 residues. With 8 bases removed from V and 3 bases from J, the gap between germline ends came to 9 bases. Per germline, CDR1 MGHDK and CDR2 SYGVNS. The CDR3 loop is CASGVGTDTQYF. The DNA for the CDR3 is TGTGCCAGCGGGGTAGGGACAGATACGCAGTATTTT.

This sequence joins TRBV19 and TRBJ1-5; D may be TRBD1 (5 bases). V lost 5 bases to trimming and J lost 4 bases, with 12 bases between them. This CDR3 spans 14 amino acids. In germline, CDR1 is LNHDA, CDR2 SQIVND (reference sequence). The DNA for the CDR3 is TGTGCCAGTAGTCCTGGGGGAGAAAATCAGCCCCAGCATTTT. Translation gives CASSPGGENQPQHF.